This T cell receptor (beta chain) was recorded in a study of blood T cell repertoires in COVID-19. Profiling relied on immunoSEQ multiplex PCR, and the TCRdb table lists in-frame clones only, not all of them. This table has around 130,000 clones, around 80% appearing once. Per the germline V gene, CDR1 is SGHTA and CDR2 is FQGTGA. With 5 bases clipped from V and 7 bases from J, the junction kept 11 bases outside the gene matches. The CDR3 covers 17 residues. The sequenced material came from peripheral blood. The source of this sequence is a man between 45 and 60 years old with acute or convalescent COVID-19. This chain links TRBV7-3 with TRBJ2-2; TRBD1 agrees at 12 bases. CDR3 DNA sequence: TGTGCCAGCAGCGCAACCGGGACAGGGGGCTTCGGCGGGGAGCTGTTTTTT. Protein sequence: CASSATGTGGFGGELFF.